Following are 11 T cell receptor beta chains from one sample sequenced in a study of T cells in Graves' hyperthyroidism and ophthalmopathy (dated by TCRdb to between 2019 and 2020). Libraries came from multiplex PCR. The data were produced on an Illumina HiSeq 2000. The TCR beta CDR3 regions were amplified from RNA transcripts. The TCR CDR3 was subjected to a first round of RT-PCR using the HTBI primer set and the Qiagen OneStep RT-PCR kit. The public reads were run again by TCRdb, first through fastp at Q25 and then through MiXCR, and only productive beta chains were kept. Entries that share a CDR3 protein sequence are merged under the most common genes and DNA. The sample table shows 800,000 or so distinct CDR3 sequences, and 38% are seen once. In total, the top ten clones hold roughly 8.3% of the sample. Sequencing was done on a sample of blood. Receptor source: a man aged 18 to 30 with Graves' hyperthyroidism.

This clonotype was detected only a few times. The genes are TRBV6-5 and TRBJ2-7, with 7 bases identical to TRBD1. This CDR3 has 15 residues. Germline CDR1 is MNHEY and CDR2 is SVGAGI. V gave up 6 bases and J gave up 2 bases; unmatched junction bases: 10. The CDR3 bases are TGTGCCAGCAGCCGTCCGCCGGACAGGACCTACGAGCAGTACTTC. This translates into CASSRPPDRTYEQYF.

The genes are TRBV3-1 and TRBJ1-1; maybe TRBD1 (5 bases). V lost 0 bases, J lost 8 bases, and 13 bases lay in between. This CDR3 region has 14 residues. In germline, CDR1 is LGHDT, CDR2 YNNKEL (reference sequence). CDR3 DNA sequence: TGTGCCAGCAGCCAAGACTTGGCAGGGCTCGAAGCTTTCTTT. Translating gives CASSQDLAGLEAFF.

At least ten counts were recorded for this clonotype. At one end the junction does not follow the germline gene, possibly because of a read error. The chain employs TRBV15 and TRBJ2-7; TRBD2 is a possible D gene (6 bases). CDR1 and CDR2 from the germline V gene are LNHNV and YYDKDF (reference sequence). This CDR3 is 15 amino acids long. The CDR3 spells CATSRDRMASVRADF. The CDR3, as DNA: TGTGCCACCAGCAGAGATCGTATGGCTAGCGTTCGGGCGGACTTC.

This clonotype turned up a few times. This rearrangement joins TRBV29-1 to TRBJ2-7, with 7 bases matching TRBD1. There are 16 residues in the CDR3. Germline lookup yields CDR1 SQVTM and CDR2 ANQGSEA. The J segment lost 2 bases and the V segment lost 3 bases, leaving 13 bases of the junction unmatched. The CDR3 nucleotides read TGCAGCGTTGACCTAGGGGACAGCCCAAGGCCCTACGAGCAGTACTTC. Translated: CSVDLGDSPRPYEQYF.

The chain uses TRBV4-1 and TRBJ2-3, with unresolved D. The ends were cut back, 1 base at V and 4 bases at J, with 9 bases in the middle. This CDR3 contains 14 residues. Germline V gene lookup returns CDR1 MGHRA and CDR2 YSYEKL. The CDR3 bases are TGCGCCAGCAGCCAAGGAGTTGGCGCAGATACGCAGTATTTT. It codes for CASSQGVGADTQYF.

The chain combines TRBV20-1 with TRBJ1-4; 9 nucleotides line up with TRBD1. Germline assignment: CDR1 DFQATT and CDR2 SNEGSKA (reference sequence). This CDR3 region has 14 residues. V lost 2 bases and J lost 7; bases outside the gene matches: 5. The CDR3 DNA sequence: TGCAGTGCTAGACCCGGGACAGGGACTGAAAAACTGTTTTTT. Encoded protein: CSARPGTGTEKLFF.

This clonotype came up many times. V gene TRBV15 combines with J gene TRBJ2-7; 7 bases align to TRBD1. V lost 5 bases, J lost 5 bases, and 6 bases stayed unmatched. From germline, CDR1 is LNHNV and CDR2 YYDKDF (reference sequence). CDR3 size: 13 residues. In nucleotides, the CDR3 is TGTGCCACCAGCGAACAGGGGCGGAACGAGCAGTACTTC. It encodes CATSEQGRNEQYF.

This chain uses TRBV29-1 with TRBJ1-1; D perhaps matches TRBD1 (5 bases). In germline, CDR1 is SQVTM, CDR2 ANQGSEA. The CDR3 length is 12 residues. V was pared by 8 bases and J by 4 bases, with 14 bases between. The CDR3 region is CSMGREFTEAFF. The CDR3 region has the DNA TGCAGCATGGGCAGGGAGTTCACTGAAGCTTTCTTT.

The chain is built from TRBV5-5 and TRBJ1-1, with D tentatively TRBD1 (5 bases). The germline CDR1 and CDR2 sequences are SGHKS and YYEKEE (reference sequence). The V end was cut by 0 bases, the J end by 11 bases, with 14 bases between. This CDR3 comprises 13 residues. Written as DNA, the CDR3 is TGTGCCAGCAGCTTGGCGTCGAGGGACGGGGCTTTCTTT. Translation gives CASSLASRDGAFF.

The CDR3 sequence: CASSSNIDSPLHF. CDR3 coding DNA: TGTGCCAGCAGCTCCAACATCGATTCACCCCTCCACTTT. The rearrangement links TRBV7-9 to TRBJ1-6; no clear D. The ends were cut back, 4 bases at V and 8 bases at J, with 9 bases in the middle. From germline, CDR1 is SEHNR and CDR2 FQNEAQ (reference sequence). CDR3 length: 13 residues.

This clonotype was counted only a few times. The J gene is TRBJ2-7, the V gene TRBV29-1, with D possibly matching TRBD2 (5 bases). V was clipped by 2 bases and J by 3 bases, with 17 bases between them. Germline CDR1 reads SQVTM; CDR2 reads ANQGSEA. This CDR3 has 15 amino acids. The CDR3 coding sequence is TGCAGCGTTGAATTGTCTGCTAGCTCCTACTACGAGCAGTACTTC. This codes for CSVELSASSYYEQYF.